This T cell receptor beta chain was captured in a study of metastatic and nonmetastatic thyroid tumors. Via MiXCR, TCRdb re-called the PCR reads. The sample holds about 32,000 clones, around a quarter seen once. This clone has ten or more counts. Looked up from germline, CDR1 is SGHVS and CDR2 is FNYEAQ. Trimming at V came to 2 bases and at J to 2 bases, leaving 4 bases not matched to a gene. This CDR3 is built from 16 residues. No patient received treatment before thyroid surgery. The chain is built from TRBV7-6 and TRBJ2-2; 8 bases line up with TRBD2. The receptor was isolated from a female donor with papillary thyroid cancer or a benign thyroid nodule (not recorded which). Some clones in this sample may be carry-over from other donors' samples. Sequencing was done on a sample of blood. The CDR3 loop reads CASSLTGRVNTGELFF. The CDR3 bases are TGTGCCAGCAGCTTAACCGGGAGGGTTAACACCGGGGAGCTGTTTTTT.